Following are 14 T cell receptor beta chains from one sample sequenced in a study of T-cell memory formation after mild COVID-19. TCRdb reprocessed the 5' RACE reads with MiXCR, giving one entry per CDR3 protein. The table lists 470,000 or so distinct CDR3 sequences, around 20% of them singletons. The sequenced material came from PBMCs or a T cell subset sorted from them (not recorded which). The origin of the receptors is an adult woman who had mild COVID-19 (a few samples of this study predate the infection). Cell type and time point are not known.

The chain combines TRBV2 with TRBJ2-1; D perhaps matches TRBD2 (5 bases). Trimming pared 7 bases from V and 5 bases from J, leaving 12 bases between. The CDR3 covers 13 residues. Per germline, CDR1 SNHLY and CDR2 FYNNEI. DNA of the CDR3: TGTGCCAGCATGAGGGAACAGAACAATGAGCAGTTCTTC. As protein: CASMREQNNEQFF.

This clonotype has only a few counts. V gene TRBV19 combines with J gene TRBJ2-7; tentatively, D is TRBD1 (6 bases). CDR3 length equals 15 residues. Germline V gives CDR1 LNHDA, CDR2 SQIVND (reference sequence). Trimming stripped 3 bases from V and 3 bases from J, with 15 bases between. The CDR3 region is CASSIFGTPIYEQYF. The CDR3 DNA is TGTGCCAGTAGTATCTTCGGGACACCGATCTACGAGCAGTACTTC.

This clonotype was recorded many times. The chain carries TRBV7-8 and TRBJ2-7; possibly TRBD1 for D (7 bases). V was trimmed by 5 bases and J by 2 bases, leaving 19 bases between them. This CDR3 region has 16 residues. Germline V gives CDR1 SGHVS, CDR2 FQNEAQ. CDR3 bases: TGTGCCAGCAGCACGGGGACTGGTGGGACAGCCTACGAGCAGTACTTC. This gives the protein CASSTGTGGTAYEQYF.

The V and J genes are TRBV7-9 and TRBJ1-1, with a weak D call TRBD1 (6 bases). V dropped 0 bases and J dropped 4 bases, with 18 bases sitting between them. Germline V lookup: CDR1 SEHNR, CDR2 FQNEAQ (reference sequence). CDR3 size: 17 residues. CDR3 bases: TGTGCCAGCAGCTTAGCGGCTCACAGGGAAGGTGGCACTGAAGCTTTCTTT. Its translation: CASSLAAHREGGTEAFF.

This sequence joins TRBV12-3 or TRBV12-4 and TRBJ2-7; a possible D gene is TRBD1 (6 bases). The ends were cut back, 3 bases at V and 1 base at J, with 13 bases in the middle. This CDR3 spans 15 amino acids. The CDR3 is CASSFRTALSYEQYF. CDR3 DNA: TGTGCCAGCAGTTTTAGGACAGCGCTATCCTACGAGCAGTACTTC.

The V and J genes are TRBV28 and TRBJ1-2; D might be TRBD1 (5 bases). V was shortened by 2 bases and J by 4 bases, with 14 bases between the two germline ends. The CDR3 runs to 15 residues. The germline V gene encodes CDR1 MDHEN and CDR2 SYDVKM. The CDR3 coding sequence is TGTGCCAGCAGTTTACAGGCCCGGGGGGGCTATGGCTACACCTTC. It yields the protein CASSLQARGGYGYTF.

This clonotype has a handful of counts. The V call is TRBV7-9, the J call TRBJ1-5; TRBD1 might be the D (6 bases). There are 14 residues in the CDR3. The ends were cut back, 11 bases at V and 5 bases at J, with 19 bases in the middle. Looked up from germline, CDR1 is SEHNR and CDR2 is FQNEAQ (reference sequence). CDR3 loop: CAGTLGGADQPQHF. CDR3 bases: TGTGCCGGCACCCTAGGGGGGGCGGATCAGCCCCAGCATTTT.

This clonotype was seen a handful of times. The CDR3 spells CASSPFRGGPDTQYF. The CDR3 DNA reads TGTGCCAGCAGTCCATTCAGGGGGGGGCCAGATACGCAGTATTTT. V and J are TRBV12-3 or TRBV12-4 and TRBJ2-3, with D possibly being TRBD1 or TRBD2 (7 bases each). CDR3 length equals 15 residues. Trimming took off 5 bases at V and 4 bases at J, with 16 bases between the two ends.

The chain combines TRBV6-5 with TRBJ2-3; either TRBD1 or TRBD2 may fit D (7 bases each). The length of the CDR3 is 14 residues. V was trimmed by 4 bases and J by 4 bases, leaving 12 bases between them. Germline CDR1 is MNHEY and CDR2 is SVGAGI. The CDR3 bases are TGTGCCAGCAGTTGGGCAGGGGGGGCAGATACGCAGTATTTT. Amino acid sequence: CASSWAGGADTQYF.

The chain joins TRBV7-6 to TRBJ2-1; 7 bases fit TRBD2. With 4 bases clipped from V and 0 bases from J, the junction kept 6 bases outside the gene matches. CDR3 length equals 16 residues. Germline loops: CDR1 SGHVS, CDR2 FNYEAQ. CDR3 nucleotides: TGTGCCAGCAGCTCCCGGGACTACCCCTCCTACAATGAGCAGTTCTTC. Translation gives CASSSRDYPSYNEQFF.

This clonotype was counted many times. The chain combines TRBV5-5 with TRBJ1-3, with D possibly being TRBD1 (5 bases). The length of the CDR3 is 15 residues. CDR1 is SGHKS and CDR2 is YYEKEE in the germline V gene (reference sequence). The ends were cut back, 0 bases at V and 4 bases at J, with 11 bases in the middle. Written as DNA, the CDR3 is TGTGCCAGCAGCTTGGTTGGGGGATCGGGAAACACCATATATTTT. Amino acids: CASSLVGGSGNTIYF. The full variable domain, rest sourced from reference TRBV5-5 and TRBJ1-3, is DAGVTQSPTHLIKTRGQQVTLRCSPISGHKSVSWYQQVLGQGPQFIFQYYEKEERGRGNFPDRFSARQFPNYSSELNVNALLLGDSALYLCASSLVGGSGNTIYFGEGSWLTVV.

This clonotype was seen many times. The chain recombines TRBV21-1 with TRBJ2-7. TRBV21-1 is marked as a pseudogene. The CDR3 extends over 10 amino acids. The CDR3 DNA reads TGTGCCAGCAGCCCCTACGAGCAGTACTTC. Amino acids: CASSPYEQYF.

This chain joins TRBV20-1 and TRBJ2-3; D is unresolved. The V end lost 4 bases, the J end lost 1 base, and 18 bases lay between the germline ends. The CDR3 runs to 16 residues. From germline, CDR1 is DFQATT and CDR2 SNEGSKA (reference sequence). The CDR3 sequence is CSAISVKGWGTDTQYF. As DNA, the CDR3 is TGCAGTGCTATTAGTGTAAAGGGTTGGGGCACAGATACGCAGTATTTT.

The chain employs TRBV20-1 and TRBJ1-1; D not resolved. Trimming stripped 5 bases from V and 2 bases from J, with 15 bases between. The CDR3 is made up of 14 amino acids. Germline loops: CDR1 DFQATT, CDR2 SNEGSKA (reference sequence). This CDR3 is CSAPGRTLNTEAFF. CDR3 nucleotide sequence: TGCAGTGCTCCAGGACGGACCTTAAACACTGAAGCTTTCTTT.